This T cell receptor beta chain came from a study of beta chain features in type 1 diabetes. The germline V gene has CDR1 SGHVS and CDR2 FQNEAQ. CDR3 length: 14 residues. The germline V and J ends were trimmed by 10 bases and 0 bases, with 15 bases remaining between them. Expressed TCRB transcripts were sequenced, since all the RNA that had been isolated was reverse transcribed. Sequencing used immunoSEQ multiplex PCR; TCRdb keeps in-frame clones, though not all of them. This sample has about 340,000 clones, with around 8% found just once. Sorting that relied on CD45RO/CCR7/CD25/CD127/CD95/CD27 yielded CD4+ naive, central memory, regulatory and stem cell-like memory cells. This clone has just a few counts.

The receptor was derived from a woman younger than 30 in good health. The chain uses TRBV7-8 and TRBJ2-5, with D unclear. Sequencing was performed on central memory CD4+ T cells from blood. The CDR3 here is CATSTEPNQETQYF. As DNA, the CDR3 is TGTGCCACCTCGACCGAACCGAACCAAGAGACCCAGTACTTC.